This T cell receptor (beta chain) was sequenced for a study of Graves' ophthalmopathy and Graves' hyperthyroidism. Notes on the study in general: Researchers report that a 13-signature model separated ophthalmopathy from stable hyperthyroidism, posting around 90% sensitivity and roughly 83% specificity.

This clonotype has at least ten counts. Its target is not known. This CDR3 spans 15 amino acids. Germline V gene lookup returns CDR1 WNHNN and CDR2 SYGVQD (reference sequence). V gave up 0 bases and J gave up 6 bases; unmatched junction bases: 6. Amplified TCR beta CDR3 regions were obtained using RNA transcripts as template. Second-round multiplex PCR came after a first-round RT-PCR that employed HTBI primers. TCRdb recomputed calls from the multiplex PCR reads with MiXCR, one row per CDR3 protein. The data show a few hundred thousand distinct CDR3 sequences, with approximately 20% seen just once and more than 1.5% held by the top ten.

Sequencing input: peripheral blood. V and J are TRBV10-1 and TRBJ2-7, with TRBD2 matching over 9 bases. The sequence derives from a young woman with Graves' ophthalmopathy. The CDR3 DNA reads TGCGCCAGCAGTGAGTCCGGGAGCGGGAGGTTCGAGCAGTACTTC. It codes for CASSESGSGRFEQYF.